Here is one T cell receptor (beta chain) with its context. This specimen belongs to a study of OX40 agonist ivuxolimab in advanced cancers. TCRdb's table, derived via immunoSEQ multiplex PCR, lists solely in-frame clones and lacks some. The sample includes 55,000 to 75,000 clones, approximately 88% of them seen just once. The CDR3 covers 13 residues. Germline CDR1 LNHDA, CDR2 SQIVND (reference sequence). V was trimmed by 4 bases and J by 1 base, leaving 7 bases between them. The chain is built from TRBV19 and TRBJ1-1; D call uncertain. The receptor's source is an adult with an advanced solid tumor such as melanoma, head and neck, liver or kidney cancer. The input for sequencing was CD4+ or CD8+ T cells sorted from blood, taken in a trial of the OX40 agonist ivuxolimab. CDR3 nucleotide sequence: TGTGCCAGTAGTACTGGGCGGAACACTGAAGCTTTCTTT. It yields the protein CASSTGRNTEAFF.